This paragraph reports one T cell receptor (beta chain). Its antigen remains unknown. These data come from a study of identical twins. CDR1 MNHEY and CDR2 SMNVEV come from the germline V gene (reference sequence). V lost 3 bases, J lost 0 bases, and 9 bases lay in between. The CDR3 contains 15 residues. Whole-study results and caveats: Conclusions leaned on cross-sectional statistical analysis and did not track the same donors over time. Those out-of-frame alpha sequences shared by twins showed an excess of low generation probability. Within cord blood, abundant beta clonotypes carried fewer insertions, but memory repertoires showed no such trend.

cDNA molecules carried unique molecular identifiers, and template switching added a universal primer site. TCRdb reanalysed the 5' RACE reads using MiXCR and keeps one entry per CDR3 protein. This sample has 1.5 million to 2 million distinct CDR3 sequences, with 25% to 35% found just once. This receptor was taken from a newborn girl in good health. The V and J genes are TRBV27 and TRBJ1-5, with D hard to call. The sample consisted of cord blood. The CDR3 region has the DNA TGTGCCAGCAGTTTGTTTTCAGGTAGCAATCAGCCCCAGCATTTT. Residues: CASSLFSGSNQPQHF.